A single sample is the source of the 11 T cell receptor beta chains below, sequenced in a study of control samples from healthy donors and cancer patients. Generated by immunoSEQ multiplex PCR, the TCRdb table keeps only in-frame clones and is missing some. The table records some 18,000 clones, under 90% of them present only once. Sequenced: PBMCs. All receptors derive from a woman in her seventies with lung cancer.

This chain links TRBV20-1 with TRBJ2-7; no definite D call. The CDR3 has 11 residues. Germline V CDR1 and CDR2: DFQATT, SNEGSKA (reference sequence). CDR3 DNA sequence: TGCTTTCCCCTCAACCCCTACGAGCAGTACTTC. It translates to CFPLNPYEQYF.

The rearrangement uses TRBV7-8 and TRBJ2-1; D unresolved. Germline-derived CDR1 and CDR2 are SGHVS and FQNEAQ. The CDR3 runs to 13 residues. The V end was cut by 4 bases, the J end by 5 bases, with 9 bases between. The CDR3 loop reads CASSSGLNNEQFF. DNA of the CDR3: TGTGCCAGCAGCTCCGGGCTAAACAATGAGCAGTTCTTC.

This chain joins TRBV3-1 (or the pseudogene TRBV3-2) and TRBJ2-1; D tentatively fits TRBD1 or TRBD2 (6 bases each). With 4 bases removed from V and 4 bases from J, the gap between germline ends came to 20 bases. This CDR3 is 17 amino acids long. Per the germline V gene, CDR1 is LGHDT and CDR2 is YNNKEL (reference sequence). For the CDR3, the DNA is TGTGCCAGCAGCCGCGCCCAGGGGACTTTCAAATACAATGAGCAGTTCTTC. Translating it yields CASSRAQGTFKYNEQFF.

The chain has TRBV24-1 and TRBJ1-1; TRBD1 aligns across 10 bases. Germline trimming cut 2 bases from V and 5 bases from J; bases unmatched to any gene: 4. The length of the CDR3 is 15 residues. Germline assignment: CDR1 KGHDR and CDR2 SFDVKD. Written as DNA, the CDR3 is TGTGCCACCAGTGATTCCGGACAGGGGGGGACTGAAGCTTTCTTT. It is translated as CATSDSGQGGTEAFF.

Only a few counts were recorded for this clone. The CDR3 nucleotides are TGTGCCAGCAGTTTATATCACTGGTATAATTCACCCCTCCACTTT. Protein sequence: CASSLYHWYNSPLHF. The chain couples TRBV28 to TRBJ1-6; D gene unclear. V lost 1 base to trimming and J lost 4 bases, with 8 bases between them. Germline assignment: CDR1 MDHEN and CDR2 SYDVKM. This CDR3 has 15 amino acids.

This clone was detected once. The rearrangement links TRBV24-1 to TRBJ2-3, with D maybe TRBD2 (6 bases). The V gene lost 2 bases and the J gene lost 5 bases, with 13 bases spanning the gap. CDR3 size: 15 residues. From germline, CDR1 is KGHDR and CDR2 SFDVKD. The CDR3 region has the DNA TGTGCCACCAGTGATTCTAGGGAGGAGGAAGATACGCAGTATTTT. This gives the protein CATSDSREEEDTQYF.

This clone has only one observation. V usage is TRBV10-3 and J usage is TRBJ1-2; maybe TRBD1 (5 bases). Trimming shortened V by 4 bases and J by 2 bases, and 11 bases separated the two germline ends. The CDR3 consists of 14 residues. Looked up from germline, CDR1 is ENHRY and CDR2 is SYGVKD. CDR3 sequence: CAISGGRLNYGYTF. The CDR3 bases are TGTGCCATCAGTGGGGGCAGGCTAAACTATGGCTACACCTTC.

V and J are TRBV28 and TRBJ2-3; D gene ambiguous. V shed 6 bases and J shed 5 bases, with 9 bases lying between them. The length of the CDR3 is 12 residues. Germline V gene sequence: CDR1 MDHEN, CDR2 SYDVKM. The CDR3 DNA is TGTGCCAGCAGCATAACTAAAGATACGCAGTATTTT. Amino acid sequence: CASSITKDTQYF. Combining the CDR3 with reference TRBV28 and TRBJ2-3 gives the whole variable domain DVKVTQSSRYLVKRTGEKVFLECVQDMDHENMFWYRQDPGLGLRLIYFSYDVKMKEKGDIPEGYSVSREKKERFSLILESASTNQTSMYLCASSITKDTQYFGPGTRLTVL.

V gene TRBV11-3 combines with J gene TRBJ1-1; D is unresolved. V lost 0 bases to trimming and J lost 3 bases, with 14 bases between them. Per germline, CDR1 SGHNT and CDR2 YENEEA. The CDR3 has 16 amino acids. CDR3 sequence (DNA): TGTGCCAGCAGCTTAGATTACGACCGGTCGGACACTGAAGCTTTCTTT. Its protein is CASSLDYDRSDTEAFF. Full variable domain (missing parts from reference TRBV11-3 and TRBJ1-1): EAGVVQSPRYKIIEKKQPVAFWCNPISGHNTLYWYLQNLGQGPELLIRYENEEAVDDSQLPKDRFSAERLKGVDSTLKIQPAELGDSAVYLCASSLDYDRSDTEAFFGQGTRLTVV.

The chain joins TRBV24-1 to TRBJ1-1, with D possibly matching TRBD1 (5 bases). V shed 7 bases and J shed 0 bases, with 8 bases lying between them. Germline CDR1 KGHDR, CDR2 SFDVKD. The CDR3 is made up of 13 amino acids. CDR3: CATRGVLNTEAFF. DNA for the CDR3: TGTGCCACCAGGGGGGTACTGAACACTGAAGCTTTCTTT.

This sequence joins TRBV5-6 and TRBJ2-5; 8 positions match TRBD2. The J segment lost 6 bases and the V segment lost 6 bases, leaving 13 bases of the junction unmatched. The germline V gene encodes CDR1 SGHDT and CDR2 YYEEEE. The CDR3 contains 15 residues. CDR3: CASTTTQRESQTQYF. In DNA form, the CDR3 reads TGTGCCAGCACCACTACTCAGCGGGAGTCGCAGACCCAGTACTTC.